Listed below are T cell receptor beta chains from one sample, sequenced in a study of radiotherapy plus CTLA-4 blockade in lung cancer. Sequenced by immunoSEQ multiplex PCR; TCRdb stores in-frame clones only, minus some. The profile shows tens of thousands of clones, about 88% of them singletons. The sample was peripheral blood, taken from a patient treated with radiotherapy plus ipilimumab. The receptors stem from a human donor with non-small cell lung cancer that progressed on radiotherapy plus ipilimumab. Both conserved end residues are part of each CDR3. The order of the fields is D gene, clone size, V gene, J gene, CDR3 DNA, CDR3 protein. The D gene is left open where the match is weak. Size tells how often a clone was seen (once, few, many) or the class of an expanded clone, and some rows leave it out.

-	-	TRBV27	TRBJ1-2	TGTGCCAGCAGTTCGCAGGGGCTTGACTATGGCTACACCTTC	CASSSQGLDYGYTF
-	-	TRBV19	TRBJ2-1	TGTGCCAGTAGTATGAGTAGGTTTGAGCAGTTCTTC	CASSMSRFEQFF
TRBD2	-	TRBV19	TRBJ2-1	TGTGCCAGTAGTACCCGGGGACTAGCGGGGCTATACAATGAGCAGTTCTTC	CASSTRGLAGLYNEQFF
-	-	TRBV7-7	TRBJ2-3	TGTGCTAGCAGCTTAGCCGGTGGCCCCCCAGATACGCAGTATTTT	CASSLAGGPPDTQYF
-	-	TRBV7-7	TRBJ1-3	TGTGCCAGCAGCCCAGATCGGGGAAACACCATATATTTT	CASSPDRGNTIYF
-	once	TRBV18	TRBJ1-3	TGTGCCAGCTCACCAGCAGGGAGGTACTCTGGAAACACCATATATTTT	CASSPAGRYSGNTIYF
-	-	TRBV5-6	TRBJ1-1	TGTGCCAGCAGCTTGGGAGTGAACACTGAAGCTTTCTTT	CASSLGVNTEAFF
-	-	TRBV18	TRBJ1-2	TGTGCCAGCTCACGGATGGAGCAGGTTCTCCTAGGTCGCTATGGCTACACCTTC	CASSRMEQVLLGRYGYTF
TRBD2	-	TRBV6-6	TRBJ2-7	TGTGCCAGCAGGCCGGGGACTAGCGGGCCTGGCGAGCAGTACTTC	CASRPGTSGPGEQYF
TRBD2	-	TRBV7-9	TRBJ2-5	TGTGCCAGCAGCTGGGGGGGTGAGACCCAGTACTTC	CASSWGGETQYF
TRBD2	-	TRBV7-2	TRBJ2-3	TGTGCCAACAGCTTTACAAGCGGGAGGTCGTATTTT	CANSFTSGRSYF
-	-	TRBV28	TRBJ1-6	TGTGCCAGCGGTGGGAATGGGCGGCATTCACCCCTCCACTTT	CASGGNGRHSPLHF
-	-	TRBV5-4	TRBJ1-2	TGTGCCAGCAGCTCAGAGCGGGGGAAAAGGGACTATGGCTACACCTTC	CASSSERGKRDYGYTF
TRBD1	-	TRBV2	TRBJ2-1	TGTGCCAGCAGTGCCCTCCGGGACAGGGGGCATAATGAGCAGTTCTTC	CASSALRDRGHNEQFF
TRBD2	-	TRBV19	TRBJ2-7	TGTGCCAGTCGCCTGACTAGCGGGTCCTACGAGCAGTACTTC	CASRLTSGSYEQYF
-	-	TRBV28	TRBJ1-5	TGTGCCAGCAGTCCAATGGGGGGCGTGGGGTTGGGTCAGCCCCAGCATTTT	CASSPMGGVGLGQPQHF
-	-	TRBV11-2	TRBJ1-2	TGTGCCAGCAGCTCAAGATGGGCTGATGGCTACACCTTC	CASSSRWADGYTF
-	-	TRBV18	TRBJ2-5	TGTGCCAGCTCACCACCGGTAGGAAAAGAGACCCAGTACTTC	CASSPPVGKETQYF
-	-	TRBV11-2	TRBJ1-6	TGTGCCAGCAGCTTAGGGCCCTATCCTAGTTCACCCCTCCACTTT	CASSLGPYPSSPLHF
-	-	TRBV27	TRBJ1-4	TGTGCCAGCAGGGATACGAAAGGACGACGGGTAGGAAAACTGTTTTTT	CASRDTKGRRVGKLFF
-	-	TRBV6-1	TRBJ1-6	TGTGCCAGCAGTGAGGGGTACGGGGCCCGTTTC	CASSEGYGARF
-	-	TRBV20-1	TRBJ2-1	TGCAATGCTCAGCGATTCAATGAGCAGTTCTTC	CNAQRFNEQFF
-	-	TRBV7-9	TRBJ2-5	TGTGCCAGCAGGACCCAGGGGGGTGAGACCCAGTACTTC	CASRTQGGETQYF
-	once	TRBV11-2	TRBJ1-5	TGTGCCAGCAGCTTAATGGCCAATCAGCCCCAGCATTTT	CASSLMANQPQHF
-	-	TRBV28	TRBJ2-3	TGTGCCAGCAGTTTGGTCGATACGCAGTATTTT	CASSLVDTQYF
-	-	TRBV30	TRBJ2-7	TGTGCCTGGAGTCAACCAGCAGGGTCCGGCTCCTACGAGCAGTACTTC	CAWSQPAGSGSYEQYF
-	-	TRBV23-1	TRBJ2-1	TGCGCCAGCAGTCAACCGGGACCCCGGGGGTACAATGAGCAGTTCTTC	CASSQPGPRGYNEQFF
-	-	TRBV27	TRBJ1-5	TGTGCCAGCAGCCCCGATCAGCCCCAGCATTTT	CASSPDQPQHF
TRBD2	-	TRBV4-1	TRBJ2-1	TGCGCCAGCAGCCTCGGCGGGGGGCGAGGTAATGAGCAGTTCTTC	CASSLGGGRGNEQFF
-	-	TRBV11-2	TRBJ2-3	TGTGCCAGCAGCTTAGCGGGGGCGGATACGCAGTATTTT	CASSLAGADTQYF
-	-	TRBV5-1	TRBJ2-2	TGCGCCAGCAGCTTGGACCCGGTTGCGAACACCGGGGAGCTGTTTTTT	CASSLDPVANTGELFF
-	-	TRBV6-5	TRBJ2-7	TGTGCCAGCAGTTACTCCCGGGCAGGGAGGTACGAGCAGTACTTC	CASSYSRAGRYEQYF
TRBD1	-	TRBV2	TRBJ2-2	TGTGCCAGCAGTGTGGACAGGGGTAGCACCGGGGAGCTGTTTTTT	CASSVDRGSTGELFF
-	few	TRBV19	TRBJ2-7	TGTGCCAGTAGCCAGGGCCAATACAGGGCGTACGAGCAGTACTTC	CASSQGQYRAYEQYF
-	-	TRBV5-6	TRBJ2-1	TGTGCCAGCAGCCGGGTCTACAATGAGCAGTTCTTC	CASSRVYNEQFF
TRBD1	-	TRBV6-1	TRBJ1-3	TGTGCCAGCAGTGTAGGACAGGGCTCGAAAAACACCATATATTTT	CASSVGQGSKNTIYF
-	-	TRBV27	TRBJ1-1	TGTGCCAGCAGTTTGACACTAAACACTGAAGCTTTCTTT	CASSLTLNTEAFF
TRBD1	-	TRBV10-3	TRBJ2-5	TGTGCCATCAGTGATACAGGGGGCCCCCTGAAAGAGACCCAGTACTTC	CAISDTGGPLKETQYF
TRBD1	-	TRBV18	TRBJ2-1	TGTGCCAGCTCAACCGGGACAGGGGTCTACAATGAGCAGTTCTTC	CASSTGTGVYNEQFF
-	-	TRBV27	TRBJ2-1	TGTGCCAGCAGTTTATCATGGTACAATGAGCAGTTCTTC	CASSLSWYNEQFF
-	-	TRBV7-3	TRBJ1-1	TGTGCCAGCAGCTCGGACCTAGGGACTGAAGCTTTCTTT	CASSSDLGTEAFF
-	once	TRBV27	TRBJ1-1	TGTGCCAGCAGTCGAGGACAGCCTGGGATAGCTTTCTTT	CASSRGQPGIAFF
-	-	TRBV9	TRBJ2-1	TGTGCCAGCAGCGCCGGCACCCACAATGAGCAGTTCTTC	CASSAGTHNEQFF
-	-	TRBV15	TRBJ2-7	TGTGCCACCAGCACTGCAGGGTATCTCTACGAGCAGTACTTC	CATSTAGYLYEQYF
TRBD1	-	TRBV7-6	TRBJ2-7	TGTGCCAGCAGCGGATACCGGGACAGGCCGTCCTACGAGCAGTACTTC	CASSGYRDRPSYEQYF
-	few	TRBV5-6	TRBJ2-2	TGTGCCAGCCAACAAAGGTTTTCGAACACCGGGGAGCTGTTTTTT	CASQQRFSNTGELFF
-	-	TRBV27	TRBJ2-7	TGTGCCAGCAGTCCCTCTCCCCTTTCCTACGAGCAGTACTTC	CASSPSPLSYEQYF
TRBD1	once	TRBV9	TRBJ2-7	TGTGCCAGCAGCGTAGCTCCGACAGGGGCGGGCTCCTACGAGCAGTACTTC	CASSVAPTGAGSYEQYF
-	-	TRBV28	TRBJ2-5	TGTGCCAGCAGTTTGTTGGTTAGCGGAAAATCGGCCCAGTACTTC	CASSLLVSGKSAQYF
TRBD1	-	TRBV5-1	TRBJ2-2	TGCGCCAGCAGCATTCGGACAGGAGGCACCGGGGAGCTGTTTTTT	CASSIRTGGTGELFF
-	-	TRBV5-1	TRBJ2-7	TGCGCCAGCAGCTTCTGGACAAGGGACGAGCAGTACTTC	CASSFWTRDEQYF
TRBD2	-	TRBV6-6	TRBJ2-5	TGTGCCAGCACCGGGACTACCGCCGGTGGGACCCAGTACTTC	CASTGTTAGGTQYF
TRBD2	-	TRBV6-1	TRBJ2-1	TGTGCCAGCAGTGGACTAGCGTTAAGCTCCTACAATGAGCAGTTCTTC	CASSGLALSSYNEQFF
-	-	TRBV7-8	TRBJ1-1	TGTGCCAGCAGCCAAGGCCCACCGCAGCTGAACACTGAAGCTTTCTTT	CASSQGPPQLNTEAFF
TRBD1	-	TRBV30	TRBJ2-7	TGTGCCTGGAGTCGACAGGGGAGGTGGGGCGAGCAGTACTTC	CAWSRQGRWGEQYF
-	once	TRBV6-5	TRBJ1-1	TGTGCCAGCAGCCGAACCAATACAGGGAACACTGAAGCTTTCTTT	CASSRTNTGNTEAFF
TRBD2	-	TRBV5-4	TRBJ2-7	TGTGCCAGCAGCACTAGCGGGGGGGTCTACGAGCAGTACTTC	CASSTSGGVYEQYF
-	-	TRBV19	TRBJ1-1	TGTGCCACCCAATCTTCGGAGGGGCGGATGAACACTGAAGCTTTCTTT	CATQSSEGRMNTEAFF
-	few	TRBV28	TRBJ1-3	TGTGCCAGCAGTGGCTCCCAGGGACTAGTCACCATATATTTT	CASSGSQGLVTIYF